Following are 8 T cell receptor beta chains from one sample sequenced in a study of human T cells and chemical hapten exposure (dated by TCRdb to about 2021). The sample's time point label, in plain terms: pre-sensitization, week 0. The sample's treatment or condition label, decoded: therapeutic diphenylcyclopropenone sensitization with weekly scalp DPC. Libraries came from RACE. Sequenced on a NextSeq 500. TCRdb applied fastp at Q25 and MiXCR to the public reads, then kept only in-frame beta chains. Entries are consolidated by CDR3 protein sequence, retaining the most common genes and DNA. In all, the sample holds 380,000 or so distinct CDR3 sequences, and roughly 6% of those were seen once. About 7.7% of the sample lies in the top ten. The material was whole blood, obtained in connection with sensitization to the hapten diphenylcyclopropenone (DPC). Receptors originate from a woman aged 18 to 35 with alopecia areata. Some clones in this sample may be carry-over from other donors' samples.

The rearrangement joins TRBV12-3 or TRBV12-4 to TRBJ2-1, with 8 bases lining up with TRBD1. V lost 5 bases and J lost 4; bases outside the gene matches: 7. This CDR3 contains 15 residues. In DNA, the CDR3 is TGTGCCAGCAGTGGGCAGGGGGCTCCTTACAATGAGCAGTTCTTC. Translation: CASSGQGAPYNEQFF.

In this sample, this clonotype turned up many times. CDR3 sequence: CASSLEGANNQPQHF. The CDR3 bases are TGTGCCAGCAGTTTAGAGGGGGCCAACAATCAGCCCCAGCATTTT. The rearrangement links TRBV12-3 or TRBV12-4 to TRBJ1-5, with 7 bases fitting TRBD1. V trimming: 1 base; J trimming: 3 bases; junction bases outside the gene matches: 3. The CDR3 is 15 residues long.

V is TRBV20-1 and J is TRBJ1-5; possibly TRBD1 for D (6 bases). CDR1 DFQATT and CDR2 SNEGSKA come from the germline V gene (reference sequence). CDR3 length equals 13 residues. The germline V and J ends were trimmed by 5 bases and 6 bases, with 14 bases remaining between them. This CDR3 reads CSAFMGGGQPQHF. The CDR3 DNA reads as TGCAGTGCTTTTATGGGGGGCGGTCAGCCCCAGCATTTT.

This clonotype was detected only a few times. The chain employs TRBV25-1 and TRBJ1-1; 8 bases are a match to TRBD1. Per germline, CDR1 MGHDK and CDR2 SYGVNS. There are 12 residues in the CDR3. After removal of 4 bases from V and 6 bases from J, the junction contained 1 base not matched to a gene. Here the CDR3 reads CASSVTGAEAFF. The CDR3 nucleotides are TGTGCCAGCAGTGTGACAGGGGCTGAAGCTTTCTTT.

This clonotype appeared a few times. J is TRBJ2-2 and V is TRBV5-1; D call uncertain. CDR1 and CDR2 from the germline V gene are SGHRS and YFSETQ. CDR3 length: 14 residues. The germline V and J ends were trimmed by 4 bases and 3 bases, with 10 bases remaining between them. The CDR3 DNA is TGCGCCAGCAGCGGGGTGGTCGACACCGGGGAGCTGTTTTTT. Its translation: CASSGVVDTGELFF.

This clonotype was seen more than once but under ten times. This chain links TRBV2 with TRBJ2-7, with D possibly TRBD1 on 6 matching bases. There are 11 residues in the CDR3. V shed 4 bases and J shed 7 bases, with 8 bases lying between them. Germline V gene lookup returns CDR1 SNHLY and CDR2 FYNNEI. This chain's CDR3 is CASSVGGEQYF. The CDR3 DNA sequence: TGTGCCAGCAGTGTAGGGGGTGAGCAGTACTTC.

This clonotype was counted ten times or more. This chain connects TRBV7-2 to TRBJ2-3; a possible D gene is TRBD1 (6 bases). The CDR3 is made up of 13 amino acids. Germline CDR1 is SGHTA and CDR2 is FQGNSA. V was cut by 5 bases and J by 2 bases, with 8 bases left in between. CDR3 in amino acids: CASSRQVTDTQYF. CDR3 sequence (DNA): TGTGCCAGCAGCCGACAGGTCACAGATACGCAGTATTTT. Supplemented by reference TRBV7-2 and TRBJ2-3, the full variable domain reads GAGVSQSPSNKVTEKGKDVELRCDPISGHTALYWYRQSLGQGLEFLIYFQGNSAPDKSGLPSDRFSAERTGGSVSTLTIQRTQQEDSAVYLCASSRQVTDTQYFGPGTRLTVL.

This clonotype was recorded many times. V is TRBV7-8 and J is TRBJ1-5; TRBD1 matches at 10 bases. Germline V gives CDR1 SGHVS, CDR2 FQNEAQ. V lost 0 bases and J lost 6; bases outside the gene matches: 11. The CDR3 length is 18 residues. DNA for the CDR3: TGTGCCAGCAGCTTAGCCAGAGAGACAGGGGGCGGGGGTCAGCCCCAGCATTTT. Amino acid sequence: CASSLARETGGGGQPQHF.